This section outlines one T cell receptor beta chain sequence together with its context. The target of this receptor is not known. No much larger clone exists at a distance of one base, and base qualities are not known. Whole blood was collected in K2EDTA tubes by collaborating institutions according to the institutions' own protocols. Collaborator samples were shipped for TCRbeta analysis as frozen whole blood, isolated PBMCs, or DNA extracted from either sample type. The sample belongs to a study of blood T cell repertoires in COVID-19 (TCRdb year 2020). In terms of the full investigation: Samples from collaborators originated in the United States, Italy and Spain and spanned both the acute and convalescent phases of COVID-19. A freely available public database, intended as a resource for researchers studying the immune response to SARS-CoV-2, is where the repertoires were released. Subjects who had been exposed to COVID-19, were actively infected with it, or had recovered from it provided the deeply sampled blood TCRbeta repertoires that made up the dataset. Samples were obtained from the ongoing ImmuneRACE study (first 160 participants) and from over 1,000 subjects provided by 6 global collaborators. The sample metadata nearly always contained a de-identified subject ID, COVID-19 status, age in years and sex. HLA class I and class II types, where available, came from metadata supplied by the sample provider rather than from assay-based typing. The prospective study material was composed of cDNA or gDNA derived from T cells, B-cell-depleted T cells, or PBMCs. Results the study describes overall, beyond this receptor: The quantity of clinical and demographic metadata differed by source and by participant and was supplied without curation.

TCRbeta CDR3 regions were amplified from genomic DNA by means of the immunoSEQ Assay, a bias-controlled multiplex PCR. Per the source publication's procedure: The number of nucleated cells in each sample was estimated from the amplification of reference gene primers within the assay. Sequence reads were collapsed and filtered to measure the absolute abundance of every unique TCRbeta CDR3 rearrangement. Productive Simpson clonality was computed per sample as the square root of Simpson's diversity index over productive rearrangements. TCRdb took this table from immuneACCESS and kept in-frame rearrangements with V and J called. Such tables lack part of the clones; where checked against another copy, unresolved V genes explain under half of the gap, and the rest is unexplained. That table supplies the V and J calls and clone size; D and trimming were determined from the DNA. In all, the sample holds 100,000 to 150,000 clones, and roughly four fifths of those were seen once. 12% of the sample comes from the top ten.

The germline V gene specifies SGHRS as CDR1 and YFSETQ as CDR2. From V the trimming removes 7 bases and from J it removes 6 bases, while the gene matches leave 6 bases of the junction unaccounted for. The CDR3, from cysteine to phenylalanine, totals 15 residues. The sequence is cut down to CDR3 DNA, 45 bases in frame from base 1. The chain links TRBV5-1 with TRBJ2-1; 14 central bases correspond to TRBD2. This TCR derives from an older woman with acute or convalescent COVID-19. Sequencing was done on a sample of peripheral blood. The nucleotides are TGCGCCAGCGGACGACTAGCGGGGGGGCCCAATGAGCAGTTCTTC. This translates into CASGRLAGGPNEQFF.